The rows below give T cell receptor beta chains drawn from one sample of a study of regulatory T cells in long-lasting Graves disease. TCRdb independently ran MiXCR on the multiplex PCR reads; one entry per CDR3 protein. The repertoire holds some 500,000 distinct CDR3 sequences, about 16% seen once, with 20% to 25% in the top ten. The sample also formed part of further work on T cells in Graves' hyperthyroidism and ophthalmopathy.

The sequencing used peripheral blood mononuclear cells (PBMCs), collected at new diagnosis, from a patient treated with antithyroid drugs. The receptors were sampled from a woman aged 35-65 years with Graves disease. The conserved cysteine and the conserved F or W are not part of the CDR3 here.

length	V	J	CDR3
13	TRBV10-1	TRBJ2-2	ASSARDRAYGELF
10	TRBV13	TRBJ2-2	ASSPTSGELF
9	TRBV5-1	TRBJ2-7	ASIPTHEQY
12	TRBV30	TRBJ1-6	AWSVFGNDSPLH
13	TRBV6-5	TRBJ1-1	ASSSSWGGITEAF
13	TRBV27	TRBJ2-3	ASSLWGTGTDTQY
10	TRBV20-1	TRBJ2-2	SANSNTGELF
10	TRBV20-1	TRBJ1-5	SAGAPGQPQH
12	TRBV6-5	TRBJ2-7	ASSYRDPEDEQY
13	TRBV5-1	TRBJ2-1	ASSQDQGGINEQF
12	TRBV12-3/TRBV12-4	TRBJ1-5	ASSFLEGNQPQH
14	TRBV4-1	TRBJ2-5	ASRPTGGPRDETQY
9	TRBV2	TRBJ2-1	ASSAGIEQF
14	TRBV11-2	TRBJ1-5	ASSLGLGGLNQPQH
9	TRBV12-3/TRBV12-4	TRBJ2-2	ASTLTGELF
18	TRBV11-2	TRBJ2-3	ASSFAYSGLRSSGTDTQY
12	TRBV5-1	TRBJ2-5	ASSTGQGQETQY
13	TRBV3-1	TRBJ1-2	ASSQDGTGSYGYT
11	TRBV2	TRBJ2-7	ASSSPSGPEQY
12	TRBV3-1	TRBJ1-6	ASTHRTDNSPLH
11	TRBV30	TRBJ2-5	AWSVQGGETQY
11	TRBV7-2	TRBJ2-1	ASRLAGGNEQF
16	TRBV27	TRBJ2-1	ASKPPGSGGESYNEQF
12	TRBV28	TRBJ1-2	ASSYLTGGEGYT
15	TRBV5-1	TRBJ1-6	ASSLGEDRAGNSPLH
13	TRBV5-6	TRBJ2-1	ASSLGQRSYNEQF
12	TRBV19	TRBJ1-1	ASALQGLNTEAF
11	TRBV6-2/TRBV6-3	TRBJ2-7	ATRTGGSYEQY
14	TRBV7-9	TRBJ2-7	ASSYFYRDIAYEQY
13	TRBV11-2	TRBJ2-2	ASSLDSFSTGELF
13	TRBV4-1	TRBJ2-7	ASSQGTVGSYEQY
11	TRBV19	TRBJ1-2	ASSIRTPNGYT
13	TRBV30	TRBJ1-1	AWSVLQSLNTEAF
11	TRBV12-5	TRBJ1-1	ASGETGATEAF
12	TRBV11-2	TRBJ2-1	ASSLGGNYNEQF
13	TRBV2	TRBJ2-5	ASRPKITGPTSQY
14	TRBV19	TRBJ1-5	ASSRPDWYSNQPQH
13	TRBV12-3/TRBV12-4	TRBJ1-6	ASSYQGTYNSPLH
6	TRBV3-1	TRBJ2-1	ASHEQF
12	TRBV9	TRBJ1-1	ASSVGLSGTEAF
12	TRBV9	TRBJ1-1	ASSVDRDGTEAF
13	TRBV5-4	TRBJ1-1	ASSLDRGFSTEAF
12	TRBV11-2	TRBJ2-1	ASSSPKRGNEQF
13	TRBV7-3	TRBJ2-2	ASSSPTASPGELF
15	TRBV7-2	TRBJ1-3	ASSPRDRVVSGNTIY
13	TRBV5-1	TRBJ1-2	ASSLGTGANYGYT
13	TRBV6-5	TRBJ2-7	ASSYGAGGSYEQY
11	TRBV19	TRBJ1-1	ASSIVGSAEAF
14	TRBV12-3/TRBV12-4	TRBJ1-3	ASSLTGSIAGNTIY
13	TRBV5-1	TRBJ2-2	ASSFFGTPSGELF
12	TRBV5-1	TRBJ1-6	ASSLAGGVSPLH
15	TRBV11-1	TRBJ2-1	ASSSLRDRGLSNEQF
15	TRBV29-1	TRBJ1-2	SVDYVGTGVLGYGYT
16	TRBV5-1	TRBJ1-6	ASSGRGIHESYNSPLH
11	TRBV2	TRBJ1-5	ASREEAGQPQH